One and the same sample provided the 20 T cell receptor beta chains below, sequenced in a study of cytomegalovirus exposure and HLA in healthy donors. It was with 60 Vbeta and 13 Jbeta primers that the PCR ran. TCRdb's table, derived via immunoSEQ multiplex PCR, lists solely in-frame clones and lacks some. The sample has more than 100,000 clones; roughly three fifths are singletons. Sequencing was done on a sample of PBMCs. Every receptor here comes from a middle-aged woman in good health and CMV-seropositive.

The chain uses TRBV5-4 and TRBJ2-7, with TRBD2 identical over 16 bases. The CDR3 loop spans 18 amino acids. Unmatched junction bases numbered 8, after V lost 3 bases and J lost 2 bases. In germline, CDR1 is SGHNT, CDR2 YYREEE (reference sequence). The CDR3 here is CASSSGLAGGPGAYEQYF. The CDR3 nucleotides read TGTGCCAGCAGCTCGGGACTAGCGGGAGGGCCAGGGGCCTACGAGCAGTACTTC.

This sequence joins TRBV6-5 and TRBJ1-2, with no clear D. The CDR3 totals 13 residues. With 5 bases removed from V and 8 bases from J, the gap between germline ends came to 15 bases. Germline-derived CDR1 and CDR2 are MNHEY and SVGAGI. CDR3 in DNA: TGTGCCAGCAGTGATAGGTTTCGGGTCGGCTACACCTTC. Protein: CASSDRFRVGYTF.

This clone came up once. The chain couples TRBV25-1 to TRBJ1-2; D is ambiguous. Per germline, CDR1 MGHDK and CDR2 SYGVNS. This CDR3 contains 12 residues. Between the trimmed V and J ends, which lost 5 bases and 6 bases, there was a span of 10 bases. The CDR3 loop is CASSYGLDGYTF. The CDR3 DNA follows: TGTGCCAGCAGTTATGGACTTGATGGCTACACCTTC.

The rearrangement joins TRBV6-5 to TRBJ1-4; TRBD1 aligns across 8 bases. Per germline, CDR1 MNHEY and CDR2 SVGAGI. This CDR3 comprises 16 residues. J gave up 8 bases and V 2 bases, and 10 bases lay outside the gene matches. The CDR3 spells CASSYTRTGRKEKLFF. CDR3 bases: TGTGCCAGCAGTTACACCCGGACAGGGAGGAAGGAAAAACTGTTTTTT.

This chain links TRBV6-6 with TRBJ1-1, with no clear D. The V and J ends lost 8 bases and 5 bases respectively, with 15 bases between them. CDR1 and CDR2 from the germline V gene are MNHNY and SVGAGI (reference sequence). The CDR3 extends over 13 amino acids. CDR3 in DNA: TGTGCCAGCGAGCCCAGGTCGGTTACTGAAGCTTTCTTT. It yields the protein CASEPRSVTEAFF.

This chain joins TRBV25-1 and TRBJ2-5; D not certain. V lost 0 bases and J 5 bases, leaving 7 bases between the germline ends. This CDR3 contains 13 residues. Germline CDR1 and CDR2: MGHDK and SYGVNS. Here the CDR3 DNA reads TGTGCCAGCAGTGAATATTGGCAGGAGACCCAGTACTTC. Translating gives CASSEYWQETQYF.

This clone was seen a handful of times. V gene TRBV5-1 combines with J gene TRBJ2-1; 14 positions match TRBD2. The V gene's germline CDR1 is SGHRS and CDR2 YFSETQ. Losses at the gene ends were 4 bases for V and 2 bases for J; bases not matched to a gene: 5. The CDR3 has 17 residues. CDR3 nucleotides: TGCGCCAGCAGCACCGGGACTAGCGGGGGAACCTACAATGAGCAGTTCTTC. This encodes CASSTGTSGGTYNEQFF.

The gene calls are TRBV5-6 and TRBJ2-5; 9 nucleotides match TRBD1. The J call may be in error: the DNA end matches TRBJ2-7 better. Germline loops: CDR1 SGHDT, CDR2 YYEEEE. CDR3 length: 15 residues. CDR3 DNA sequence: TGTGCCAGCAGCTTGTTAGGACAGGGGTTTGTCGAGCAGTACTTC. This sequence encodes CASSLLGQGFVEQYF.

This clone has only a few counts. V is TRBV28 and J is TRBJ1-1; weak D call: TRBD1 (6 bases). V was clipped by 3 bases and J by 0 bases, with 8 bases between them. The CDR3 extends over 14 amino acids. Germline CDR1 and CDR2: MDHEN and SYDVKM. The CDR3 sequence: CASSFRGLNTEAFF. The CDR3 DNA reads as TGTGCCAGCAGTTTCAGGGGTCTGAACACTGAAGCTTTCTTT.

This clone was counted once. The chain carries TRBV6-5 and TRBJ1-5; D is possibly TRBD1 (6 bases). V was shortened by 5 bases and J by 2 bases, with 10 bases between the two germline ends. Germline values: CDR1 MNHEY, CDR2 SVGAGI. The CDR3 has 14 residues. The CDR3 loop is CASSEGGGNQPQHF. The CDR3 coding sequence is TGTGCCAGCAGTGAAGGGGGGGGCAATCAGCCCCAGCATTTT.

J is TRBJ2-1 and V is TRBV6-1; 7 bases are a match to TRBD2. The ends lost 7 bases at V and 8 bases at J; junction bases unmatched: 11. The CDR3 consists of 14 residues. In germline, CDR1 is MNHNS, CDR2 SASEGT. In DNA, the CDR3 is TGTGCCAGCATTATGGGGGGGTTGGTCGATGAGCAGTTCTTC. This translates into CASIMGGLVDEQFF.

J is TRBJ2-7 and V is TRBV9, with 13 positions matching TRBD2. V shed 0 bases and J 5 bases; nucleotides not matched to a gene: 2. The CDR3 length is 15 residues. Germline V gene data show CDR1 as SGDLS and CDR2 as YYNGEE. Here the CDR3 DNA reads TGTGCCAGCAGCGTAGGGACTAGCGGGAGCCACGAGCAGTACTTC. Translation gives CASSVGTSGSHEQYF. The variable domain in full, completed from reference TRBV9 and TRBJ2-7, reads DSGVTQTPKHLITATGQRVTLRCSPRSGDLSVYWYQQSLDQGLQFLIQYYNGEERAKGNILERFSAQQFPDLHSELNLSSLELGDSALYFCASSVGTSGSHEQYFGPGTRLTVT.

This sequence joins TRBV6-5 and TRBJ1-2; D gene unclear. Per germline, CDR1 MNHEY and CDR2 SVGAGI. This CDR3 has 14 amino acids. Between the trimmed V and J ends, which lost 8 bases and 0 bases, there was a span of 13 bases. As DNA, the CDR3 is TGTGCCAGCTTGTCGGGAACGACTAACTATGGCTACACCTTC. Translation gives CASLSGTTNYGYTF.

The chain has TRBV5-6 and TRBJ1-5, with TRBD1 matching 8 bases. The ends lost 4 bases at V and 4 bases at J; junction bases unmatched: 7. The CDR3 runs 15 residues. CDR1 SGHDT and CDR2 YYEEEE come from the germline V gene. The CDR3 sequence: CASSKADRDNQPQHF. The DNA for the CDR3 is TGTGCCAGCAGCAAAGCGGACAGGGATAATCAGCCCCAGCATTTT.

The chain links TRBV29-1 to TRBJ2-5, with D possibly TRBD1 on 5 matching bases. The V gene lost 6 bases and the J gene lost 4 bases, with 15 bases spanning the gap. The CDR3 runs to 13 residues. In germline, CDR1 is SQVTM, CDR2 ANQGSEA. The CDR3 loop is CSVAQGNRETQYF. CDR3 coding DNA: TGCAGCGTAGCGCAGGGAAACCGAGAGACCCAGTACTTC.

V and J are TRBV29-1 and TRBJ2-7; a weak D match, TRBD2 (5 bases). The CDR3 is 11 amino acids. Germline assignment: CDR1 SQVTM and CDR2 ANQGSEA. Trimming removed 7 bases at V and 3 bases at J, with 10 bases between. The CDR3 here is CSAGGSYEQYF. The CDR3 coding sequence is TGCAGCGCAGGAGGCAGCTACGAGCAGTACTTC.

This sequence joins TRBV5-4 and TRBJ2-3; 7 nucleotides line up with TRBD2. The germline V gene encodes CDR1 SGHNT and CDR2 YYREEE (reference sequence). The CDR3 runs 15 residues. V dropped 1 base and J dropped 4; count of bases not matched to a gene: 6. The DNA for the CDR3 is TGTGCCAGCAGCTTGAATGGGAGGGGCCCAGATACGCAGTATTTT. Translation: CASSLNGRGPDTQYF.

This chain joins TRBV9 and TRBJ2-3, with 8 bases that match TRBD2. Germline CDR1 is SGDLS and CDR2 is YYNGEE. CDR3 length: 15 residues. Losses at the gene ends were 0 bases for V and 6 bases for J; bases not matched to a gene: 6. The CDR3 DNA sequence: TGTGCCAGCAGCGTAGGTGGACTAGCCTCCGATACGCAGTATTTT. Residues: CASSVGGLASDTQYF.

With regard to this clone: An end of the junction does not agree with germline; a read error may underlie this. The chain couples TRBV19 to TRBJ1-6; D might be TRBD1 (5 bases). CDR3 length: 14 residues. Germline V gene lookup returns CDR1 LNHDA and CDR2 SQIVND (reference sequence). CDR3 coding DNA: TGTGCCAGTAGTCACAGGAATTATATTTCACCCCTCCACTTT. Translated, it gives CASSHRNYISPLHF.

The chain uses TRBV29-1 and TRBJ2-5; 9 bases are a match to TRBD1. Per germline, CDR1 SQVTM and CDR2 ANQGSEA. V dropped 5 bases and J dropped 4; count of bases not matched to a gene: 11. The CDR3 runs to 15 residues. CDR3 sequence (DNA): TGCAGCGTTCAGCCCAATGGACAGGGGCGAGAGACCCAGTACTTC. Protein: CSVQPNGQGRETQYF.